Listed below are T cell receptor beta chains from one sample, sequenced in a study of T cells after yellow fever vaccination. TCRdb ran MiXCR on the 5' RACE reads and lists one entry per CDR3 protein. Among tens of thousands of distinct CDR3 sequences listed, roughly 7.7% were seen once. The source was CD8+ T cells sorted from PBMCs, collected on the day of the yellow fever booster vaccination. The receptor source for this set is a man younger than 40 who received the YFV17D yellow fever vaccine. Each CDR3 is given with its conserved first and last residue. D genes are given only for firm matches. Clone size is stated in some rows and not others, as once, few, many or a class when expanded.

j_gene | abundance | v_gene | d_gene | CDR3nt | CDR3aa
TRBJ2-7 | many | TRBV29-1 | - | TGCAGCGTTGTCAGTAGCCAGGAGGGGGTCGACTACGAGCAGTACTTC | CSVVSSQEGVDYEQYF
TRBJ2-3 | - | TRBV7-9 | - | TGTGCCAGCAGCCCAGGGACATACAGCACAGATACGCAGTATTTT | CASSPGTYSTDTQYF
TRBJ2-2 | few | TRBV6-1 | - | TGTGCCAGCAGTGCCTTTCTGTTAAACACCGGGGAGCTGTTTTTT | CASSAFLLNTGELFF
TRBJ2-5 | many | TRBV10-3 | - | TGTGCCATCAGTGAGTCAATGGCAGAGACCCAGTACTTC | CAISESMAETQYF
TRBJ2-1 | - | TRBV5-3 | - | TGTGCCAGAAGCCCAAGAGGTTATAATGAGCAGTTCTTC | CARSPRGYNEQFF
TRBJ2-7 | few | TRBV4-3 | TRBD2 | TGCGCCAGCAGCCAAGATGTAGCGGGAGGCCCCCTCTCCTACGAGCAGTACTTC | CASSQDVAGGPLSYEQYF
TRBJ2-3 | many | TRBV18 | TRBD2 | TGTGCCAGCTCACCCGGACTAGCGGCAACAGATACGCAGTATTTT | CASSPGLAATDTQYF
TRBJ2-3 | few | TRBV29-1 | TRBD1 | TGCAGCGTTGAAGATCAGGACAGGGGACCAGATACGCAGTATTTT | CSVEDQDRGPDTQYF
TRBJ2-3 | - | TRBV20-1 | - | TGCAGTGCTAGAGAGGGGTCCCCTACGCAGTATTTT | CSAREGSPTQYF
TRBJ2-7 | - | TRBV20-1 | - | TGCAGTGGGGGTCCGACAGGGAGGACCTACGAGCAGTACTTC | CSGGPTGRTYEQYF
TRBJ2-3 | - | TRBV7-2 | TRBD2 | TGTGCCAGCAGCTCGGCGATACTAGCGGGCAGGGATACGCAGTATTTT | CASSSAILAGRDTQYF
TRBJ2-1 | many | TRBV3-1 | TRBD1 | TGTGCCAGCAGCCCTACAGGGGGCGGTTACAATGAGCAGTTCTTC | CASSPTGGGYNEQFF
TRBJ2-1 | few | TRBV21-1 | - | TGTGCCAGCATTAAACGTGGGCGGGCCGACTACAATGAGCAGTTCTTC | CASIKRGRADYNEQFF
TRBJ2-7 | few | TRBV1 | - | TGCACCAGCAGCCAGTACACTAGCGGGAGTTTCGACGAGCAGTACTTC | CTSSQYTSGSFDEQYF
TRBJ1-4 | medium-sized | TRBV7-9 | - | TGTGCCAGCAGCAAGCGGAGGGAGGATGAAAAACTGTTTTTT | CASSKRREDEKLFF
TRBJ1-1 | - | TRBV5-5 | TRBD1 | TGTGCCAGCAGCTTGGGGGACAGGACCAACACTGAAGCTTTCTTT | CASSLGDRTNTEAFF
TRBJ2-3 | many | TRBV10-2 | - | TGCGCCAGCAGTGCCGAATCCTCAAACCGCAGACTCTTCACAGATACGCAGTATTTT | CASSAESSNRRLFTDTQYF
TRBJ2-7 | many | TRBV4-2 | TRBD2 | TGTGCCAGCAGCCCACCGGGACTAGCGGCGTCCTACGAGCAGTACTTC | CASSPPGLAASYEQYF
TRBJ2-1 | - | TRBV29-1 | - | TGCAGCTGCCCGGCGTCCTACAATGAGCAGTTCTTC | CSCPASYNEQFF
TRBJ1-1 | few | TRBV27 | - | TGTGCCACGGGGGGTCACTTAGGGGCTTTCTTT | CATGGHLGAFF
TRBJ2-7 | - | TRBV13 | TRBD2 | TGTGCCAGCTCCACCCGGGGGGACCAGTACTTC | CASSTRGDQYF
TRBJ2-1 | many | TRBV19 | - | TGTGCCAGTAGTACACCGGTCAATGAGCAGTTCTTC | CASSTPVNEQFF
TRBJ2-1 | - | TRBV7-9 | TRBD2 | TGTGCCAGCAGCCCCGTAGCGGGAGGGCCGGTTGAGCAGTTCTTC | CASSPVAGGPVEQFF
TRBJ2-7 | few | TRBV6-2/TRBV6-3 | - | TGTGCCAGCGATCACGGACTCGGGCAGTACTTC | CASDHGLGQYF
TRBJ2-6 | few | TRBV27 | TRBD2 | TGTGCCAGCAGCACTGCTAGCGGGAGATCGTCTGGGGCCAACGTCCTGACTTTC | CASSTASGRSSGANVLTF
TRBJ2-5 | few | TRBV4-3 | TRBD2 | TGCGCCAGCACGGCGGGAGGGCAAGAGACCCAGTACTTC | CASTAGGQETQYF
TRBJ2-1 | few | TRBV12-3/TRBV12-4 | - | TGTGCCAGCAGTCTCACAAAATGGGAGCAGTTCTTC | CASSLTKWEQFF
TRBJ2-3 | - | TRBV7-9 | TRBD2 | TGTGCCAGCAGACCGACACTAGCGGGAGATGCAGATACGCAGTATTTT | CASRPTLAGDADTQYF
TRBJ1-4 | few | TRBV6-2/TRBV6-3 | - | TGTGCCAGCAGTCCGGGCATACCGGGGAAGTTTTTT | CASSPGIPGKFF
TRBJ2-7 | - | TRBV15 | - | TGTGCCACCAGCAGAGCCCACAGACCAAGCTCCTACGAGCAGTACTTC | CATSRAHRPSSYEQYF
TRBJ1-2 | few | TRBV29-1 | TRBD1 | TGCAGCGTTGTAGGGACAGGGAAGGAGTATGGCTACACCTTC | CSVVGTGKEYGYTF
TRBJ2-7 | few | TRBV29-1 | - | TGCAGCGTTGTTGGGCCGACTATCGAGCAGTACTTC | CSVVGPTIEQYF
TRBJ2-7 | many | TRBV10-1 | - | TGCGCCAGCAGAACTGTCCGGACAGCATCCTACGAGCAGTACTTC | CASRTVRTASYEQYF
TRBJ2-3 | many | TRBV20-1 | TRBD2 | TGCAGTGCGCATCTCACTAGCGGGAGCCCAGATACGCAGTATTTT | CSAHLTSGSPDTQYF
TRBJ1-1 | few | TRBV13 | TRBD1 | TGTGCCAGCGAGGACAGGGTGGGACCTGAAGCTTTCTTT | CASEDRVGPEAFF
TRBJ2-5 | many | TRBV4-2 | - | TGTGCCAGCAGCGGAACCGGGGGACCCCAAGAGACCCAGTACTTC | CASSGTGGPQETQYF
TRBJ2-5 | - | TRBV10-3 | - | TGTGCCATCAGTGAGTCGCAGAACCCGGCCTCGTCTAAAGAGACCCAGTACTTC | CAISESQNPASSKETQYF
TRBJ1-1 | medium-sized | TRBV2 | - | TGTGCCAGCAGTGTTACAGGATACCCTGAAGCTTTCTTT | CASSVTGYPEAFF
TRBJ2-7 | few | TRBV3-1 | TRBD2 | TGTGCCAGCAGAAGAAGCGGGAGTCGATCCTACGAGCAGTACTTC | CASRRSGSRSYEQYF
TRBJ2-1 | few | TRBV4-3 | - | TGCGCCAGCAGCCAAGAATTAGCGGAGCACAATGAGCAGTTCTTC | CASSQELAEHNEQFF
TRBJ1-5 | few | TRBV20-1 | - | TGCAGTGCTAGACCCCCGAATCGGCCCCAGCATTTT | CSARPPNRPQHF
TRBJ2-7 | many | TRBV7-9 | - | TGTGCCAGCAGCCCAAGCCCGGGGGCAGGGCTAGGATACGAGCAGTACTTC | CASSPSPGAGLGYEQYF
TRBJ2-3 | few | TRBV29-1 | TRBD2 | TGCAGCGTACTCGGGACTAGCGGGAGATTTCGGGTCACAGATACGCAGTATTTT | CSVLGTSGRFRVTDTQYF
TRBJ2-1 | few | TRBV7-6 | TRBD1 | TGTGCCAGCAGCCACACAGGGGGCAGTGACAATGAGCAGTTCTTC | CASSHTGGSDNEQFF
TRBJ2-1 | - | TRBV15 | - | TGTGCCACCAGACAGTTGGATGAGCAGTTCTTC | CATRQLDEQFF
TRBJ2-7 | many | TRBV6-2/TRBV6-3 | - | TGTGCCAGCAGTTACGGGTCAAACTACGAGCAGTACTTC | CASSYGSNYEQYF
TRBJ2-3 | few | TRBV11-1 | - | TGTGCCAGCAGCTTAGCGGTGATTGGGGCTGGTGGAGATACGCAGTATTTT | CASSLAVIGAGGDTQYF
TRBJ2-2 | - | TRBV19 | - | TGTGCCAGTAGTATAGGAAGGGGTACCGGGGAGCTGTTTTTT | CASSIGRGTGELFF
TRBJ2-3 | - | TRBV28 | - | TGTGCCAGCAGTTATCTTGGGACGGGGGATACGCAGTATTTT | CASSYLGTGDTQYF
TRBJ2-1 | few | TRBV7-9 | TRBD1 | TGTGCCAGCAGCCCCTACGACAGGGAAAGTTTTGGATATGAGCAGTTCTTC | CASSPYDRESFGYEQFF
TRBJ2-3 | many | TRBV7-2 | - | TGTGCCAGCAGCTTGGGCTATCGTCGCACAGATACGCAGTATTTT | CASSLGYRRTDTQYF
TRBJ2-2 | few | TRBV5-1 | TRBD1 | TGCGCCAGCAGCTTGGCCGACAGGGGGCACACCGGGGAGCTGTTTTTT | CASSLADRGHTGELFF
TRBJ1-5 | few | TRBV20-1 | - | TGCAGTGCTAGCTCCCCAGGTTATAGCAATCAGCCCCAGCATTTT | CSASSPGYSNQPQHF
TRBJ2-7 | few | TRBV7-9 | - | TGTGCCAGCAGTGGACCCCACCGATACGAGCAGTACTTC | CASSGPHRYEQYF
TRBJ2-7 | few | TRBV4-3 | TRBD2 | TGCGCCAGCAGCCAAGTCCCCACTAGCGGGAAAACCTACGAGCAGTACTTC | CASSQVPTSGKTYEQYF